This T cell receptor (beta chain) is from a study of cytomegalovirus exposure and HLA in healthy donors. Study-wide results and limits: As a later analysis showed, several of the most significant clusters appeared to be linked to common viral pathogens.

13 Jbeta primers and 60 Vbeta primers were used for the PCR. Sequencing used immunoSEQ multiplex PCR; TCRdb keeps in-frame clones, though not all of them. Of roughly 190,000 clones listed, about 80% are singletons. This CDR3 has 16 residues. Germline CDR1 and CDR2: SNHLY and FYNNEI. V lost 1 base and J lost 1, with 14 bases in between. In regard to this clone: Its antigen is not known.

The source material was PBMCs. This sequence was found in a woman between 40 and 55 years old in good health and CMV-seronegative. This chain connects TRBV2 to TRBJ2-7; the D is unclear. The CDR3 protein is CASSEGAYYVSYEQYV. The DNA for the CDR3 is TGTGCCAGCAGTGAAGGAGCTTACTACGTGTCCTACGAGCAGTACGTC.